The entry that follows covers one TCR beta chain sequence. Many counts were recorded for this clonotype. It has no known antigen specificity. Per-nucleotide qualities are absent, and no much larger clonotype sits a single base away. The library was produced with 5' RACE. Sequencing relied on an Illumina HiSeq 2000. A universal primer binding site was added through template switching, and the final cDNA carried a unique molecular identifier so that TCR cDNA molecules could be counted accurately. First-strand cDNA for TCR alpha and beta chains was synthesized from specific primers in the conserved constant-segment region. To control for contamination, every cDNA library carried two barcodes: a SMART-Mk sample barcode plus Illumina barcodes. TruSeq adapter sequences along with Illumina sample barcodes were introduced in two successive PCR steps. The TCR alpha and beta cDNA libraries were sequenced on the Illumina HiSeq platform using custom primers. The source study handled its data this way. MiGEC processed the raw reads to extract unique molecular identifiers, while MiXCR was used to determine the CDR3 positions. Recombination models were inferred per individual with the repgenHMM and IGoR tools using an EM algorithm. The analysis of shared clonotypes was done with the tcR package in R, with sharing normalized by the product of cloneset sizes. To study raw recombination free of thymic and clonal selection effects, out-of-frame nonproductive sequences were analyzed. TCRdb ran its own pipeline on the public reads, namely fastp trimming at Q25 and MiXCR clone calling, and kept in-frame beta chains. One record per CDR3 amino acid sequence lists the most common genes and DNA. TCRdb, rather than the study authors, made the V and J calls. The sample yields hundreds of thousands of distinct CDR3 sequences; 8.5% to 9.5% were counted once. Around 0.95% of the sample lies in the top ten.

These data originate in a study of identical twins (dated by TCRdb to the mid-2010s). About the investigation overall: TCR alpha and beta repertoires from monozygotic twins, unrelated adults of various ages and cord blood were deep-sequenced to test whether fetal clonotypes persist. Replicate twin experiments were performed at different times using different library preparation protocols to rule out contamination. Study-level results and caveats: In monozygotic twins, out-of-frame TCR alpha sharing was systematically underestimated by recombination models, although the models agreed with sharing between unrelated individuals. Zero-insertion analyses could be partly confounded by invariant T cells such as MAIT and iNKT, though diverse VJ usage argued against such confounding for most clonotypes. Excess twin sharing in beta out-of-frame sequences was weaker because fewer shared sequences lowered the signal-to-noise ratio. Abundant cord blood beta clonotypes had fewer insertions, young adult naive repertoires showed a similar but weaker trend, and memory repertoires showed no such trend. Compared with coincidental sharing between unrelated individuals, out-of-frame TCR alpha sequences shared between twins showed an excess of sequences with low generation probability. Because the same donors could not be followed over many years, the conclusions relied on cross-sectional statistical analysis.

All donors were healthy Caucasians. The twin cohort comprised three pairs of female monozygotic twins, all aged roughly 18 to 30 years. The RNA used for TCR libraries was isolated from peripheral blood mononuclear cells. The CDR3 covers 13 residues, taking in both the cysteine and the phenylalanine. Only the CDR3 portion is preserved as DNA: 39 bases, with reading frame beginning at the first base. V ends up 6 bases short and J 6 bases short, with an unmatched junction base count of 7. The same sample was also studied in work on yellow fever vaccine responses in identical twins. The second study's paper adds: The authors reported that the T cell response to vaccination in identical twins appeared partly convergent and partly personalized. The study precisely tracked vaccine-responding T cell clones in identical twins.

The V and J segments used are TRBV12-3 or TRBV12-4 and TRBJ1-2; the central 7 bases match TRBD1. The sequencing input was PBMCs. This TCR was sampled from a woman aged 18-29 years in good health. The CDR3 in this case is CASRPGTAHGYTF. The nucleotides read TGTGCCAGCAGACCTGGGACAGCTCATGGCTACACCTTC.